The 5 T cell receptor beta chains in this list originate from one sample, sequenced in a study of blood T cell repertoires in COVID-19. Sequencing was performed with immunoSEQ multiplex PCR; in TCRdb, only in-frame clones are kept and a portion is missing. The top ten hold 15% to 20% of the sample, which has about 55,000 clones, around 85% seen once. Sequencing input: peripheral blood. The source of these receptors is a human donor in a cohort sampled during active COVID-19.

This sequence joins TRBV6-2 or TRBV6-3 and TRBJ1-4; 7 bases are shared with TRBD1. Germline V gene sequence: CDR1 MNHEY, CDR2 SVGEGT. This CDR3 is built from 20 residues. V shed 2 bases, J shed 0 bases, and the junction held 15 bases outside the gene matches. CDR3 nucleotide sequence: TGTGCCAGCAGTTACACATTGAAAGCCGGGACAGATGCAACTAATGAAAAACTGTTTTTT. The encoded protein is CASSYTLKAGTDATNEKLFF.

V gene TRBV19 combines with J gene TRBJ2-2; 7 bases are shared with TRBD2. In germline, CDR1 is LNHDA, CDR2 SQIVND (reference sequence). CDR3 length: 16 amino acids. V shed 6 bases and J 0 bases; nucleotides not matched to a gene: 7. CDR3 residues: CASRGTGGPNTGELFF. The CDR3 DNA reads TGTGCCAGTAGGGGGACGGGGGGTCCGAACACCGGGGAGCTGTTTTTT.

Here the CDR3 DNA reads TGTGCCAGCAACTTTCAGGGCGGGGGATTCCAGCGGGAGACCCAGTACTTC. This gives the protein CASNFQGGGFQRETQYF. The J gene is TRBJ2-5, the V gene TRBV7-8, with 7 positions matching TRBD2. J lost 5 bases, V lost 7 bases, and 19 bases had no gene match. The CDR3 has 17 residues. Germline loops: CDR1 SGHVS, CDR2 FQNEAQ.

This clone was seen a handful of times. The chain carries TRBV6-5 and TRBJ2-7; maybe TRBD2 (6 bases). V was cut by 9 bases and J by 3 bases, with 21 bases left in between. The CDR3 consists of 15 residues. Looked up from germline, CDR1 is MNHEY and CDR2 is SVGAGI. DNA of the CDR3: TGTGCCAGTAAACAAACTGGGCTGGGGGGCTACGAGCAGTACTTC. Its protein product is CASKQTGLGGYEQYF.

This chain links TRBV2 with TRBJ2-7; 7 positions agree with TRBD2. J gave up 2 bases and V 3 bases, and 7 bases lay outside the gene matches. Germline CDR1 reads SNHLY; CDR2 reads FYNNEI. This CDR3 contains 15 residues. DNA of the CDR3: TGTGCCAGCAGTGAGGCTAGCGGACGTACCTACGAGCAGTACTTC. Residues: CASSEASGRTYEQYF.